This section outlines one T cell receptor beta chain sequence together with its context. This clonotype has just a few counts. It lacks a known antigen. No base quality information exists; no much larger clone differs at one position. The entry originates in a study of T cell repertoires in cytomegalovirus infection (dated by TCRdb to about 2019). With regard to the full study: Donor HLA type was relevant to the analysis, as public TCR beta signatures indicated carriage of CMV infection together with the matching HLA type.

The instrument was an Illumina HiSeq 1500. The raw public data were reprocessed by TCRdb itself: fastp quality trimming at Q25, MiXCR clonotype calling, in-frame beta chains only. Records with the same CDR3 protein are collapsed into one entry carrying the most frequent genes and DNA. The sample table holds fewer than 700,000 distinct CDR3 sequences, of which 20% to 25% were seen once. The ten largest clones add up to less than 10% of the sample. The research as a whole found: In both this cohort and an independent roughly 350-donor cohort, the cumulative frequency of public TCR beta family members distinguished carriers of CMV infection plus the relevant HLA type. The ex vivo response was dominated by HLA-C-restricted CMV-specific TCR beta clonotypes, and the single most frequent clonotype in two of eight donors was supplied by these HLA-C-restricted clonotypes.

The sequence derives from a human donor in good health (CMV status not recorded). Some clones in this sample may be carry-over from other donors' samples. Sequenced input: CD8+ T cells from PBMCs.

The CDR3 is CASSSWTGKYNEQFF. The DNA sequence is given as TGCGCCAGCAGCTCCTGGACAGGGAAATACAATGAGCAGTTCTTC. The V and J segments used are TRBV5-1 and TRBJ2-1; 8 bases in the junction line up with TRBD1. The CDR3 goes from the cysteine to the phenylalanine over 15 residues. Only the CDR3 DNA stays, 45 bases, in frame from base 1. V is cut back by 3 bases and J by 4 bases, with 6 bases in the junction unmatched. Taken from the germline V gene, the CDR1 and CDR2 loops are SGHRS and YFSETQ. Extended through the reference TRBV5-1 and TRBJ2-1 proteins, this CDR3 yields the full variable domain: KAGVTQTPRYLIKTRGQQVTLSCSPISGHRSVSWYQQTPGQGLQFLFEYFSETQRNKGNFPGRFSGRQFSNSRSEMNVSTLELGDSALYLCASSSWTGKYNEQFFGPGTRLTVL.